Sequencing of this T cell receptor (beta chain) was carried out in a study of blood T cell repertoires in COVID-19 (dated by TCRdb to 2018 to 2020). Regarding the complete study: Collaborator samples came from the United States, Italy and Spain and covered acute and convalescent phases of COVID-19. The material from the prospective study consisted of cDNA or gDNA derived from T cells, B-cell-depleted T cells, or PBMCs. The dataset comprised deeply sampled blood TCRbeta repertoires from subjects exposed to, actively infected with, or recovered from COVID-19. The repertoires were released in a freely available public database intended as a resource for research on the immune response to SARS-CoV-2. The samples were drawn from the first 160 participants of the ongoing ImmuneRACE study and from some 1,300 subjects provided by 6 global collaborators. A de-identified subject ID, COVID-19 status, age in years and sex were almost always included in the sample metadata. HLA class I and class II types, where available, came from metadata supplied by the sample provider rather than from assay-based typing.

The CDR3, cysteine through phenylalanine, is 14 amino acids long. Kept here is only the CDR3 DNA, which spans 42 bases and is read in frame from base 1. The V end loses 1 base and the J end loses 4 bases, and a stretch of 7 bases separates them. CDR1 is given as SGHTA and CDR2 as FQGNSA, both from the germline V gene. Overall results and qualifications from the work: How much clinical and demographic metadata was included differed by source and by participant, and the metadata was provided uncurated.

TCRbeta CDR3 regions were amplified from genomic DNA using the immunoSEQ Assay, a bias-controlled multiplex PCR. Per the source publication's procedure: Within the assay, amplification of reference gene primers was used to estimate how many nucleated cells each sample contained. Sequence reads were collapsed and filtered to measure the absolute abundance of every unique TCRbeta CDR3 rearrangement. For each sample, productive Simpson clonality was calculated as the square root of Simpson's diversity index across productive rearrangements. Here the immuneACCESS table is served through TCRdb, limited to in-frame sequences with V and J called. Missing clones are a known gap in these copies; in checked studies unresolved V genes cover under half, and the rest lacks a known reason. The D gene and trimming were derived from the DNA, and the V and J assignments and clone size from that table. The sample yields 650,000 to 800,000 clones; about nine tenths were counted once. Of the sample, about 0.24% falls within the top ten clones.

Concerning this clone: The antigen it recognizes is unknown. No clone much larger than this one lies a single base away; base qualities are absent.

Each collaborating institution followed its own protocols to collect whole blood in K2EDTA tubes. For TCRbeta analysis, collaborators shipped samples as frozen whole blood, isolated PBMCs, or DNA extracted from either of those sample types. This receptor was obtained from a woman aged 18-29 years with acute or convalescent COVID-19. Recombination linked TRBV7-2 to TRBJ2-2; there is no confident call for the D gene. Material: peripheral blood. CDR3 reads: CASSLESGTGELFF. The nucleotide sequence is given as TGTGCCAGCAGCTTAGAATCGGGCACCGGGGAGCTGTTTTTT.